Listed here are 15 T cell receptor beta chains from one sample, sequenced in a study of T cells in Graves' hyperthyroidism and ophthalmopathy. There were TCR beta CDR3 regions amplified from RNA transcripts. The study used the HTBI primer set for a first-round RT-PCR of the TCR CDR3. One entry per CDR3 protein results from TCRdb running MiXCR on the multiplex PCR reads. The sample comprises about 640,000 distinct CDR3 sequences, less than 25% of which are singletons, and 30% to 40% rests with the top ten. Sample: blood. The source of these receptors is a man aged 30-40 years with Graves' ophthalmopathy.

This clonotype was counted ten times or more. The V and J genes are TRBV20-1 and TRBJ2-7; 13 bases align to TRBD2. V shed 6 bases and J 2 bases; nucleotides not matched to a gene: 7. The length of the CDR3 is 15 residues. Germline-derived CDR1 and CDR2 are DFQATT and SNEGSKA (reference sequence). CDR3 sequence (DNA): TGCAGTGCCCCGGGACTAGCGGGATTAGCCTACGAGCAGTACTTC. Its protein is CSAPGLAGLAYEQYF.

This clonotype came up many times. The chain joins TRBV28 to TRBJ2-7; the D gene is possibly TRBD2 (6 bases). Trimming cost V 5 bases and J 6 bases, with 11 bases left between them. Germline V gives CDR1 MDHEN, CDR2 SYDVKM. This CDR3 spans 12 amino acids. DNA of the CDR3: TGTGCCAGCAGTCTGGGGGGAATCGAGCAGTACTTC. The encoded protein is CASSLGGIEQYF.

This clonotype turned up a few times. The chain is built from TRBV3-1 and TRBJ2-7; maybe TRBD2 (5 bases). Per germline, CDR1 LGHDT and CDR2 YNNKEL (reference sequence). CDR3 length: 16 residues. Deletions cut 6 bases from V and 0 bases from J, with 18 bases between. The CDR3 is CASSHDPERSSYEQYF. Written as DNA, the CDR3 is TGTGCCAGCAGTCATGACCCGGAGCGGAGCTCCTACGAGCAGTACTTC.

The J gene is TRBJ2-2, the V gene TRBV5-1; TRBD2 matches at 7 bases. The CDR3 loop spans 15 amino acids. Germline CDR1 is SGHRS and CDR2 is YFSETQ. With V trimmed by 4 bases and J by 5 bases, 8 bases remained unmatched. The CDR3 spells CASSGSAGRTGELFF. The DNA of the CDR3 is TGCGCCAGCAGCGGCTCAGCGGGAAGGACCGGGGAGCTGTTTTTT.

Only a few counts were recorded for this clonotype. This rearrangement joins TRBV3-1 to TRBJ2-1, with D perhaps matching TRBD2 (6 bases). The CDR3 is 15 amino acids. CDR1 LGHDT and CDR2 YNNKEL come from the germline V gene (reference sequence). The V gene lost 3 bases and the J gene lost 8 bases, with 17 bases spanning the gap. CDR3 bases: TGTGCCAGCAGCCAGGACATCCGGAGGGGCGATGAGCAGTTCTTC. It yields the protein CASSQDIRRGDEQFF.

At least ten counts were recorded for this clonotype. V is TRBV10-3 and J is TRBJ2-1; 15 nucleotides agree with TRBD2. The V and J ends lost 3 bases and 7 bases, in that order; junction bases with no gene match: 7. Germline assignment: CDR1 ENHRY and CDR2 SYGVKD. The CDR3 has 17 amino acids. In DNA, the CDR3 is TGTGCCATCAGTGATAATCCCGGGACTAGCGGGAGGAATGAGCAGTTCTTC. This codes for CAISDNPGTSGRNEQFF.

This clonotype was detected many times. The J gene is TRBJ1-1, the V gene TRBV11-2; D gene unclear. Trimming pared 6 bases from V and 1 base from J, leaving 9 bases between. Per the germline V gene, CDR1 is SGHAT and CDR2 is FQNNGV. The CDR3 is 13 residues long. The CDR3 nucleotides are TGTGCCAGCAGACAGACAACGAACACTGAAGCTTTCTTT. Translation: CASRQTTNTEAFF.

This CDR3 reads CSASPTTSSTDTQYF. CDR3 nucleotide sequence: TGCAGTGCTAGCCCGACTACATCTAGCACAGATACGCAGTATTTT. The chain joins TRBV20-1 to TRBJ2-3; TRBD2 might be the D (5 bases). The CDR3 totals 15 residues. Deletions cut 3 bases from V and 0 bases from J, with 13 bases between. CDR1 and CDR2 from the germline V gene are DFQATT and SNEGSKA (reference sequence).

The genes are TRBV6-1 and TRBJ2-7; 9 nucleotides line up with TRBD2. The CDR3 is made up of 16 amino acids. Germline V gives CDR1 MNHNS, CDR2 SASEGT. V shed 6 bases, J shed 0 bases, and the junction held 9 bases outside the gene matches. The CDR3, as DNA: TGTGCCAGCAGGGGTTTAGGCGGGAGGGCCTCCTACGAGCAGTACTTC. Translation gives CASRGLGGRASYEQYF.

This clonotype has at least ten counts. The genes are TRBV30 and TRBJ1-1, with 7 bases aligning to TRBD1. The CDR3 runs to 13 residues. Trimming took 5 bases from V and 3 from J; bases not matched to a gene: 6. Germline lookup yields CDR1 GTSNPN and CDR2 SVGIG (reference sequence). The chain's CDR3 is CAWCSGTDTEAFF. The DNA of the CDR3 is TGTGCCTGGTGTTCGGGGACAGACACTGAAGCTTTCTTT.

This clonotype was seen only a few times. The chain employs TRBV5-1 and TRBJ2-3; 8 nucleotides line up with TRBD1. With 0 bases clipped from V and 0 bases from J, the junction kept 3 bases outside the gene matches. CDR1 and CDR2 from the germline V gene are SGHRS and YFSETQ. This CDR3 is 16 amino acids long. The CDR3 DNA sequence: TGCGCCAGCAGCTTGGGAGGACAGGGAAGCACAGATACGCAGTATTTT. Amino acids: CASSLGGQGSTDTQYF.

The chain joins TRBV19 to TRBJ1-1, with D unclear. The CDR3 consists of 15 residues. Looked up from germline, CDR1 is LNHDA and CDR2 is SQIVND (reference sequence). Trimming shortened V by 3 bases and J by 0 bases, and 11 bases separated the two germline ends. This CDR3 reads CASSIGGDMNTEAFF. In DNA, the CDR3 is TGTGCCAGTAGTATCGGCGGAGATATGAACACTGAAGCTTTCTTT.

The chain joins TRBV4-2 to TRBJ2-1; TRBD2 might be the D (5 bases). V was trimmed by 0 bases and J by 7 bases, leaving 16 bases between them. Germline loops: CDR1 LGHNA, CDR2 YNFKEQ. The CDR3 length is 16 residues. CDR3 in DNA: TGTGCCAGCAGCCAAGAAGTAGCGATAAGGTTAAATGAGCAGTTCTTC. As protein: CASSQEVAIRLNEQFF.

This clonotype was detected a few times. The chain carries TRBV5-1 and TRBJ2-7, with unresolved D. Germline CDR1 SGHRS, CDR2 YFSETQ. This CDR3 is built from 14 residues. V was pared by 4 bases and J by 1 base, with 12 bases between. The CDR3 region is CASSQQAESYEQYF. CDR3 DNA: TGCGCCAGCAGCCAGCAGGCAGAGTCCTACGAGCAGTACTTC.

This clonotype was recorded a few times. This rearrangement joins TRBV7-9 to TRBJ2-3; 7 positions agree with TRBD1. The germline gives CDR1 SEHNR, CDR2 FQNEAQ (reference sequence). V was clipped by 5 bases and J by 3 bases; unmatched bases: 5. This CDR3 has 14 amino acids. The CDR3 protein is CASSQQGQTDTQYF. The CDR3 nucleotides are TGTGCCAGCAGCCAACAGGGACAGACAGATACGCAGTATTTT.